These 17 T cell receptor beta chains originate from one sample sequenced in a study of blood T cell repertoires in COVID-19. Only in-frame clones appear in the TCRdb table, and some are missing; sequencing was by immunoSEQ multiplex PCR. This table has 85,000 to 110,000 clones, roughly 90% appearing once. The sample consisted of peripheral blood. The receptors originated from a woman in her fifties or sixties with acute or convalescent COVID-19.

This sequence joins TRBV18 and TRBJ2-3; unclear D gene. The V gene's germline CDR1 is KGHSH and CDR2 LQKENI. V was pared by 0 bases and J by 5 bases, with 9 bases between. The CDR3 runs to 14 residues. The CDR3 region is CASSPPNLLDTQYF. The DNA for the CDR3 is TGTGCCAGCTCACCACCGAACCTATTAGATACGCAGTATTTT. Drawing the rest from reference TRBV18 and TRBJ2-3, the complete variable domain is NAGVMQNPRHLVRRRGQEARLRCSPMKGHSHVYWYRQLPEEGLKFMVYLQKENIIDESGMPKERFSAEFPKEGPSILRIQQVVRGDSAAYFCASSPPNLLDTQYFGPGTRLTVL.

The gene calls are TRBV6-5 and TRBJ1-5; D is unresolved. The ends were cut back, 8 bases at V and 2 bases at J, with 7 bases in the middle. The CDR3 extends over 12 amino acids. Looked up from germline, CDR1 is MNHEY and CDR2 is SVGAGI. Here the CDR3 DNA reads TGTGCCAGCGGGCGAGGCAATCAGCCCCAGCATTTT. Translating it yields CASGRGNQPQHF.

This clone has just a few counts. This sequence joins TRBV5-1 and TRBJ2-7; 8 nucleotides match TRBD1. The CDR3 runs 13 residues. V shed 4 bases, J shed 6 bases, and the junction held 6 bases outside the gene matches. CDR1 SGHRS and CDR2 YFSETQ come from the germline V gene. The CDR3 spells CASSEITGGEQYV. The DNA of the CDR3 is TGCGCCAGCAGCGAGATAACAGGGGGCGAGCAGTACGTC.

V gene TRBV15 combines with J gene TRBJ2-1; tentatively, D is TRBD2 (5 bases). This CDR3 is built from 15 residues. V was cut by 0 bases and J by 2 bases, with 8 bases left in between. The V gene's germline CDR1 is LNHNV and CDR2 YYDKDF (reference sequence). This chain's CDR3 is CATSRDEGPYNEQFF. DNA for the CDR3: TGTGCCACCAGCAGAGATGAGGGTCCCTACAATGAGCAGTTCTTC.

This clone was counted a few times. The V call is TRBV18, the J call TRBJ1-5, with 11 positions matching TRBD1. Germline V gene sequence: CDR1 KGHSH, CDR2 LQKENI. V was pared by 2 bases and J by 4 bases, with 7 bases of the junction left unmatched. The CDR3 runs 17 residues. The CDR3 here is CASSPGQGASGNQPQHF. CDR3 in DNA: TGTGCCAGCTCACCAGGACAGGGGGCGTCTGGGAATCAGCCCCAGCATTTT.

Note on this clone: Germline is not matched at one junction end, which may reflect a read error. CDR3 amino acids: CASRGGFGYTF. The CDR3 DNA reads as TGTGCTAGCAGAGGGGGTTTTGGCTACACCTTC. The J gene is TRBJ1-2, the V gene TRBV7-7, with a tentative D call TRBD1 (6 bases). Germline-derived CDR1 and CDR2 are SSHAT and FNYEAQ (reference sequence). The CDR3 has 11 residues. Full variable domain (rest looked up from reference TRBV7-7 and TRBJ1-2): GAGVSQSPRYKVTKRGQDVTLRCDPISSHATLYWYQQALGQGPEFLTYFNYEAQPDKSGLPSDRFSAERPEGSISTLTIQRTEQRDSAMYRCASRGGFGYTFGSGTRLTVV.

The rearrangement uses TRBV4-1 and TRBJ2-7; TRBD1 matches 9 bases. Losses at the gene ends were 0 bases for V and 6 bases for J; bases not matched to a gene: 9. Germline CDR1 MGHRA, CDR2 YSYEKL. This CDR3 comprises 16 residues. The CDR3 region is CASSQDQGQGLREQYF. The DNA of the CDR3 is TGCGCCAGCAGCCAAGATCAGGGACAGGGTCTTCGCGAGCAGTACTTC.

In nucleotides, the CDR3 is TGTGCCAGCAGCGAACGCGGGGAAATACCCTACGAGCAGTACTTC. This gives the protein CASSERGEIPYEQYF. The J gene is TRBJ2-7, the V gene TRBV9, with D possibly being TRBD2 (6 bases). The V and J ends lost 3 bases and 2 bases respectively, with 15 bases between them. The CDR3 runs to 15 residues. The germline gives CDR1 SGDLS, CDR2 YYNGEE.

The chain carries TRBV5-5 and TRBJ2-3; 11 bases map to TRBD2. Losses at the gene ends were 0 bases for V and 0 bases for J; bases not matched to a gene: 0. CDR1 and CDR2 (germline): SGHKS, YYEKEE (reference sequence). The CDR3 is made up of 16 amino acids. The CDR3 nucleotides read TGTGCCAGCAGCTTGGGGACTAGCGGGAGCACAGATACGCAGTATTTT. This sequence encodes CASSLGTSGSTDTQYF.

This clone was seen a single time. The rearrangement joins TRBV20-1 to TRBJ1-2; D is unresolved. The length of the CDR3 is 13 residues. Germline-derived CDR1 and CDR2 are DFQATT and SNEGSKA (reference sequence). Trimming shortened V by 3 bases and J by 0 bases, and 8 bases separated the two germline ends. The CDR3 coding sequence is TGCAGTGCTAGTTTCGGGACTAACTATGGCTACACCTTC. This translates into CSASFGTNYGYTF.

This chain links TRBV6-2 or TRBV6-3 with TRBJ2-7; 10 bases match TRBD2. Germline V gives CDR1 MNHEY, CDR2 SVGEGT. The J segment lost 2 bases and the V segment lost 5 bases, leaving 18 bases of the junction unmatched. CDR3 length: 19 residues. The CDR3 DNA reads as TGTGCCAGCAGTAACACTCAGCGGGAGGGCCGGATTAGGACCTACGAGCAGTACGTC. This encodes CASSNTQREGRIRTYEQYV.

The chain employs TRBV28 and TRBJ1-2; D unclear. The CDR3 has 12 residues. The V and J ends lost 6 bases and 7 bases respectively, with 12 bases between them. Germline values: CDR1 MDHEN, CDR2 SYDVKM. The CDR3 region has the DNA TGTGCCAGCAGCTCCCAACTCGGTGGCTACACCTTC. Translated, it gives CASSSQLGGYTF.

The chain recombines TRBV11-3 with TRBJ2-3; 7 bases align to TRBD2. The germline gives CDR1 SGHNT, CDR2 YENEEA. V dropped 4 bases and J dropped 2; count of bases not matched to a gene: 12. The CDR3 is made up of 17 amino acids. The CDR3, as DNA: TGTGCCAGCAGCTCAAAACCCCCTAGCGGCTACACAGATACGCAGTATTTT. Translating it yields CASSSKPPSGYTDTQYF.

The CDR3 DNA is TGTGCCAGCAGTCAGGGCCCTAGAAACACCATATATTTT. Protein sequence: CASSQGPRNTIYF. The chain carries TRBV6-5 and TRBJ1-3; possible D gene TRBD1, 5 bases. V lost 5 bases, J lost 5 bases, and 10 bases lay in between. This CDR3 is 13 amino acids long. The germline gives CDR1 MNHEY, CDR2 SVGAGI.

The chain couples TRBV2 to TRBJ2-2; 9 nucleotides match TRBD1. Germline trimming cut 7 bases from V and 1 base from J; bases unmatched to any gene: 4. The CDR3 contains 15 residues. Germline assignment: CDR1 SNHLY and CDR2 FYNNEI. For the CDR3, the DNA is TGTGCCAGCAACCGACAGGGGGGGAACACCGGGGAGCTGTTTTTT. The encoded protein is CASNRQGGNTGELFF.

The genes are TRBV27 and TRBJ2-7; 9 bases are a match to TRBD2. J gave up 6 bases and V 10 bases, and 25 bases lay outside the gene matches. This CDR3 has 18 residues. From germline, CDR1 is MNHEY and CDR2 SMNVEV (reference sequence). The CDR3 DNA is TGTGCCACCGATACTCACTCCCCGAGAGGACTAGCGCCTTCCGAGCAGTACGTC. This gives the protein CATDTHSPRGLAPSEQYV.

The genes are TRBV5-5 and TRBJ1-3; possibly TRBD1 for D (6 bases). The V end was cut by 3 bases, the J end by 4 bases, with 14 bases between. The CDR3 has 15 amino acids. Germline CDR1 SGHKS, CDR2 YYEKEE (reference sequence). CDR3 sequence (DNA): TGTGCCAGCAGCTCTATTACAGGGTCCGGAAACACCATATATTTT. This encodes CASSSITGSGNTIYF.